Listed below are T cell receptor beta chains from one sample, sequenced in a study of T cells after yellow fever vaccination. From the 5' RACE reads, TCRdb called clonotypes with MiXCR, one entry per CDR3 protein. The sample consists of hundreds of thousands of distinct CDR3 sequences, 8% to 10% of them appearing once. This sample comprised PBMCs, obtained on the day of the first yellow fever vaccination. These receptors came from a man younger than 35 who received the YFV17D yellow fever vaccine. Both conserved end residues are part of each CDR3. Each record gives: J gene, clone size, V gene, D gene, CDR3 protein, CDR3 DNA. D genes are given only for firm matches. The size field is filled for only some rows; it gives once, few, many or a size class.

TRBJ2-3 few TRBV6-1 NA CASRTLLGTDTQYF TGTGCCAGCAGGACCCTCCTCGGGACAGATACGCAGTATTTT
TRBJ2-5 many TRBV5-1 TRBD2 CASSWGLAGSRETQYF TGCGCCAGCAGCTGGGGACTAGCAGGGAGCCGAGAGACCCAGTACTTC
TRBJ1-3 NA TRBV7-2 TRBD1 CASSHDRGQYSGNTIYF TGTGCCAGCAGCCACGACAGGGGCCAGTACTCTGGAAACACCATATATTTT
TRBJ2-3 few TRBV9 NA CASSVGGPITDTQYF TGTGCCAGCAGCGTAGGGGGACCTATCACAGATACGCAGTATTTT
TRBJ2-1 NA TRBV5-1 NA CASSLLGAGYNEQFF TGCGCCAGCAGCTTGTTAGGCGCCGGTTACAATGAGCAGTTCTTC
TRBJ2-3 many TRBV4-1 TRBD1 CASSEGSGTGNRDTQYF TGCGCCAGCAGCGAAGGAAGTGGGACAGGGAACCGAGATACGCAGTATTTT
TRBJ2-1 many TRBV12-3/TRBV12-4 NA CASSLVGGQFF TGTGCCAGCAGTTTAGTGGGGGGGCAGTTCTTC
TRBJ2-6 NA TRBV20-1 TRBD2 CSARDRRGGGANVLTF TGCAGTGCGCGTGACAGGCGGGGGGGCGGGGCCAACGTCCTGACTTTC
TRBJ1-5 NA TRBV30 TRBD1 CAWSVGGRNQPQHF TGTGCCTGGAGTGTAGGGGGCCGCAATCAGCCCCAGCATTTT
TRBJ2-1 many TRBV4-3 NA CASSEGTASYNEQFF TGCGCCAGCAGCGAGGGGACGGCCTCCTACAATGAGCAGTTCTTC
TRBJ2-3 few TRBV20-1 NA CSARMGTGADTQYF TGCAGTGCTAGAATGGGTACTGGGGCAGATACGCAGTATTTT
TRBJ1-1 few TRBV24-1 NA CATSDVCQNTEAFF TGTGCCACCAGTGATGTCTGTCAGAACACTGAAGCTTTCTTT
TRBJ1-2 NA TRBV6-5 NA CASSSHLDSYGYTF TGTGCCAGCAGTTCCCATCTTGATAGCTATGGCTACACCTTC
TRBJ2-7 NA TRBV14 NA CASSQVGGAPGEQYF TGTGCCAGCAGCCAAGTTGGCGGGGCCCCGGGGGAGCAGTACTTC
TRBJ1-2 many TRBV7-2 TRBD1 CASSSGGQGGYGYTF TGTGCCAGCAGCTCTGGGGGACAGGGGGGCTATGGCTACACCTTC
TRBJ1-4 few TRBV12-3/TRBV12-4 NA CASSFTEWANEKLFF TGTGCCAGCAGTTTTACGGAGTGGGCTAATGAAAAACTGTTTTTT
TRBJ2-2 few TRBV5-1 NA CASSLLGNTGELFF TGCGCCAGCAGCTTGCTCGGGAACACCGGGGAGCTGTTTTTT
TRBJ2-3 NA TRBV7-2 NA CASSLLYTDTQYF TGTGCCAGCAGCTTACTATACACAGATACGCAGTATTTT
TRBJ2-2 NA TRBV5-1 TRBD1 CASSWGQMRTGELFF TGCGCCAGCAGCTGGGGACAGATGAGGACCGGGGAGCTGTTTTTT
TRBJ2-7 few TRBV14 TRBD2 CASSPGGWEQYF TGTGCCAGCAGCCCGGGAGGGTGGGAGCAGTACTTC
TRBJ1-5 many TRBV12-3/TRBV12-4 NA CASSPPQGRQPQHF TGTGCCAGCAGTCCACCACAGGGACGGCAGCCCCAGCATTTT
TRBJ1-4 few TRBV15 NA CATSYSYEKLFF TGTGCCACCAGTTACAGTTATGAAAAACTGTTTTTT